This T cell receptor beta chain was sequenced during a study of blood T cells in healthy people across ages. As for the study in general: Every two T cells gave about one barcoded beta molecule via template switching. Study results and caveats: Compared with aged donors, long-lived donors showed fewer expanded clones, suggesting selection.

Donors were healthy Caucasian individuals from Russia aged roughly 6 to 90. Per sample, extraction of total RNA gave at least 5.5 micrograms in every case. The authors ran a second PCR of 7 to 11 cycles using a sample-barcoded 5' primer and a J-beta primer mix. TCRdb recomputed calls from the 5' RACE reads with MiXCR, one row per CDR3 protein. The sample holds 650,000 to 1,000,000 distinct CDR3 sequences, about 36% seen once. This CDR3 is built from 14 residues. Germline assignment: CDR1 SGHTA and CDR2 FQGNSA. The ends were cut back, 8 bases at V and 0 bases at J, with 14 bases in the middle. Only a few counts were recorded for this clonotype. The antigen is not known.

The sequencing sample was made of blood. The source is a man younger than 30 in good health. This chain connects TRBV7-2 to TRBJ2-7, with a weak D call TRBD2 (7 bases). CDR3 region: CASLGGRNSYEQYF. The CDR3 region has the DNA TGTGCCAGCCTGGGGGGGCGAAACTCCTACGAGCAGTACTTC. Full variable domain (remainder filled in from reference TRBV7-2 and TRBJ2-7): GAGVSQSPSNKVTEKGKDVELRCDPISGHTALYWYRQSLGQGLEFLIYFQGNSAPDKSGLPSDRFSAERTGGSVSTLTIQRTQQEDSAVYLCASLGGRNSYEQYFGPGTRLTVT.